These T cell receptor beta chains were read from a single sample in a study of CD8 T cells in Susac syndrome. TCRdb re-called the immunoSEQ multiplex PCR reads with MiXCR, one entry per CDR3 protein. Of about 21,000 distinct CDR3 sequences listed, 93% are singletons. Sample: CD8+ T cells from PBMCs. Receptors were obtained from a human donor in good health. Each CDR3 is given with its conserved first and last residue. D genes are given only for firm matches. Clone size appears in some rows only: once, few, many, or a class for an expanded clone.

V	J	D	size	CDR3	DNA
TRBV4-1	TRBJ2-1	NA	NA	CASSQESGTYNEQFF	TGCGCCAGCAGCCAAGAGAGCGGAACCTACAATGAGCAGTTCTTC
TRBV9	TRBJ2-1	TRBD2	once	CASSVSGAPVNEQFF	TGTGCCAGCAGCGTCAGCGGGGCCCCGGTCAATGAGCAGTTCTTC
TRBV27	TRBJ2-5	TRBD1	NA	CASSPRDRGGTQYF	TGTGCCAGCAGTCCCCGGGACAGGGGGGGGACCCAGTACTTC
TRBV9	TRBJ2-3	NA	NA	CASSAEGSSTDTQYF	TGTGCCAGCAGCGCAGAGGGGTCTAGCACAGATACGCAGTATTTT
TRBV4-3	TRBJ1-3	TRBD1	NA	CVSSLGQGHSIYF	TGCGTCAGCAGCCTCGGACAGGGTCATTCCATATATTTT
TRBV4-3	TRBJ1-4	TRBD1	NA	CASSGDRFATNEKLFF	TGCGCCAGCAGCGGGGACAGGTTTGCAACTAATGAAAAACTGTTTTTT
TRBV6-1	TRBJ2-2	TRBD1	NA	CATHRDRGLRNTGELFF	TGTGCCACCCACCGAGACAGGGGGCTGAGGAACACCGGGGAGCTGTTTTTT
TRBV10-3	TRBJ2-1	TRBD2	NA	CAIKKGTRSHNEQFF	TGTGCCATCAAGAAAGGGACTAGGTCCCACAATGAGCAGTTCTTC
TRBV29-1	TRBJ1-4	NA	NA	CSVEPKGGGNPTKLFF	TGCAGCGTTGAACCCAAGGGGGGGGGAAATCCTACAAAACTGTTTTTT
TRBV9	TRBJ2-5	TRBD2	NA	CASSVGLADQETQYF	TGTGCCAGCAGCGTGGGACTAGCGGACCAAGAGACCCAGTACTTC
TRBV5-1	TRBJ2-3	NA	once	CASSYSGPTDTQYF	TGCGCCAGCAGTTATAGCGGCCCTACAGATACGCAGTATTTT
TRBV25-1	TRBJ1-1	NA	NA	CASTTTGSTEAFF	TGTGCCAGCACGACGACAGGTTCCACTGAAGCTTTCTTT
TRBV18	TRBJ2-3	TRBD1	once	CASIRQGADTDTQYF	TGTGCCAGCATCCGACAGGGCGCCGACACAGATACGCAGTATTTT
TRBV6-1	TRBJ2-7	NA	once	CASTGHPTYEQYF	TGTGCCAGCACGGGACATCCAACCTACGAGCAGTACTTC
TRBV7-9	TRBJ2-7	NA	NA	CASSGSGQPYEQYF	TGTGCCAGCAGCGGGAGCGGACAGCCCTACGAGCAGTACTTC
TRBV11-2	TRBJ2-7	NA	NA	CASSFGRALSYEQYF	TGTGCCAGCAGCTTCGGCAGGGCCCTCTCCTACGAGCAGTACTTC
TRBV12-3/TRBV12-4	TRBJ1-2	TRBD1	NA	CASSSTPAGTGSNGYTF	TGTGCCAGCAGTTCAACCCCGGCCGGGACAGGGTCGAATGGCTACACCTTC
TRBV11-2	TRBJ2-5	NA	NA	CASSLELYGVTETQYF	TGTGCCAGCAGCTTAGAGTTATACGGAGTGACAGAGACCCAGTACTTC
TRBV7-9	TRBJ2-1	TRBD2	few	CASSLRLAGGDEQFF	TGTGCCAGCAGCTTAAGACTAGCGGGGGGGGATGAGCAGTTCTTC
TRBV6-4	TRBJ2-3	TRBD2	NA	CASSDTGEGDTQYF	TGTGCCAGCAGTGACACGGGGGAGGGAGATACGCAGTATTTT
TRBV10-2	TRBJ2-1	TRBD2	NA	CASSEGLAGLRQEQFF	TGCGCCAGCAGTGAGGGGCTAGCGGGGCTGCGGCAGGAGCAGTTCTTC
TRBV11-2	TRBJ2-5	NA	NA	CASRAQGIQETQYF	TGTGCCAGCAGGGCACAGGGCATCCAAGAGACCCAGTACTTC
TRBV9	TRBJ2-5	TRBD2	NA	CASSGLAGGETQYF	TGTGCCAGCAGCGGTCTAGCGGGGGGGGAGACCCAGTACTTC
TRBV7-9	TRBJ1-1	NA	NA	CASSLQGRTEAFF	TGTGCCAGCAGCTTACAGGGTAGGACTGAAGCTTTCTTT
TRBV7-7	TRBJ2-5	NA	NA	CASSHTTDSQETQYF	TGTGCTAGCAGCCACACCACTGACAGCCAAGAGACCCAGTACTTC
TRBV6-6	TRBJ1-1	NA	NA	CASSPSNTEAFF	TGTGCCAGCAGTCCTAGTAACACTGAAGCTTTCTTT
TRBV20-1	TRBJ1-1	TRBD1	NA	CSASWDRNTEAFF	TGCAGTGCTAGTTGGGACAGGAACACTGAAGCTTTCTTT
TRBV4-3	TRBJ2-1	TRBD2	few	CASSPLSGGAYEQFF	TGCGCCAGCAGCCCGCTTAGCGGGGGGGCTTATGAGCAGTTCTTC
TRBV7-2	TRBJ1-2	NA	NA	CASSLNRVNGYTF	TGTGCCAGCAGCTTAAACAGGGTGAACGGCTACACCTTC
TRBV7-2	TRBJ2-7	TRBD2	NA	CASSLAGTSYEQYF	TGTGCCAGCAGCTTAGCTGGGACTAGCTACGAGCAGTACTTC
TRBV14	TRBJ2-1	NA	NA	CASSQIFGLYHEQFF	TGTGCCAGCAGCCAAATCTTCGGGTTGTACCATGAGCAGTTCTTC
TRBV6-2/TRBV6-3	TRBJ2-6	TRBD2	NA	CASSWEGGSGANVLTF	TGTGCCAGCAGTTGGGAGGGTGGATCTGGGGCCAACGTCCTGACTTTC
TRBV20-1	TRBJ1-2	NA	NA	CSARDPRGAYSGYTF	TGCAGTGCTAGAGACCCACGGGGGGCGTATAGCGGCTACACCTTC
TRBV7-9	TRBJ1-3	NA	NA	CASSSGSRASLRNTIYF	TGTGCCAGCAGTTCCGGGTCGAGGGCTTCTCTACGGAACACCATATATTTT
TRBV5-6	TRBJ2-2	NA	NA	CASSLYRRTGELFF	TGTGCCAGCAGCTTATACAGAAGGACCGGGGAGCTGTTTTTT
TRBV6-1	TRBJ1-4	TRBD1	NA	CASSEWDRGNGKLFF	TGTGCCAGCAGTGAATGGGACAGGGGGAATGGAAAACTGTTTTTT
TRBV5-6	TRBJ2-3	TRBD2	once	CASSGLAGISTDTQYF	TGTGCCAGCAGTGGTTTAGCGGGGATTAGCACAGATACGCAGTATTTT
TRBV12-3/TRBV12-4	TRBJ2-1	TRBD2	NA	CASRIGTSGAYNEQFF	TGTGCCAGCAGAATCGGGACTAGCGGAGCATACAATGAGCAGTTCTTC
TRBV5-1	TRBJ2-2	TRBD1	NA	CASSLSQGAYTGELFF	TGCGCCAGCAGCTTGTCGCAGGGGGCCTACACCGGGGAGCTGTTTTTT
TRBV9	TRBJ1-4	NA	NA	CASRPSGGEKLFF	TGTGCCAGCAGACCATCGGGGGGGGAAAAACTGTTTTTT
TRBV14	TRBJ1-2	TRBD1	NA	CASSPTQTGLGYTF	TGTGCCAGCAGCCCCACTCAGACAGGGCTTGGCTACACCTTC
TRBV6-1	TRBJ2-2	NA	NA	CASRTDLAANTGELFF	TGTGCCAGCAGGACAGATTTAGCCGCGAACACCGGGGAGCTGTTTTTT
TRBV2	TRBJ1-5	NA	NA	CASMTGTQDQPQHF	TGTGCCAGCATGACCGGGACACAAGATCAGCCCCAGCATTTT
TRBV4-3	TRBJ2-1	TRBD1	NA	CASSQGQSSYNEQFF	TGCGCCAGCAGCCAGGGACAGAGCTCCTACAATGAGCAGTTCTTC
TRBV20-1	TRBJ2-1	NA	NA	CSARDHYSSNEQFF	TGCAGTGCTAGAGATCACTATAGCTCGAATGAGCAGTTCTTC
TRBV9	TRBJ2-1	TRBD1	NA	CASSLSGTGGNEQFF	TGTGCCAGCAGCCTCTCCGGGACAGGGGGCAATGAGCAGTTCTTC
TRBV18	TRBJ1-5	TRBD1	NA	CASSTGSNQPQHF	TGTGCCAGCTCGACAGGGTCGAATCAGCCCCAGCATTTT
TRBV9	TRBJ2-1	TRBD2	NA	CASSRTSGGANEQFF	TGTGCCAGCTCCCGGACTAGCGGGGGGGCCAATGAGCAGTTCTTC
TRBV12-5	TRBJ2-7	TRBD2	NA	CASGQGTSGSYEQYF	TGTGCTAGTGGGCAAGGGACTAGCGGGTCCTACGAGCAGTACTTC
TRBV7-9	TRBJ1-5	NA	NA	CASSNSNQPQHF	TGTGCCAGCAGCAATAGCAATCAGCCCCAGCATTTT
TRBV29-1	TRBJ1-5	TRBD1	NA	CSVLTGTNQPQHF	TGCAGCGTTCTGACAGGGACCAATCAGCCCCAGCATTTT
TRBV20-1	TRBJ1-1	NA	NA	CSATLQGLPTEAFF	TGCAGTGCTACGTTACAGGGTCTACCGACTGAAGCTTTCTTT
TRBV6-2/TRBV6-3	TRBJ2-1	NA	NA	CASSYGGPSYNEQFF	TGTGCCAGCAGTTACGGGGGGCCCTCCTACAATGAGCAGTTCTTC
TRBV10-2	TRBJ1-5	NA	NA	CASSGSRGQGINQPQHF	TGCGCCAGCAGTGGGTCTAGGGGTCAGGGAATAAATCAGCCCCAGCATTTT